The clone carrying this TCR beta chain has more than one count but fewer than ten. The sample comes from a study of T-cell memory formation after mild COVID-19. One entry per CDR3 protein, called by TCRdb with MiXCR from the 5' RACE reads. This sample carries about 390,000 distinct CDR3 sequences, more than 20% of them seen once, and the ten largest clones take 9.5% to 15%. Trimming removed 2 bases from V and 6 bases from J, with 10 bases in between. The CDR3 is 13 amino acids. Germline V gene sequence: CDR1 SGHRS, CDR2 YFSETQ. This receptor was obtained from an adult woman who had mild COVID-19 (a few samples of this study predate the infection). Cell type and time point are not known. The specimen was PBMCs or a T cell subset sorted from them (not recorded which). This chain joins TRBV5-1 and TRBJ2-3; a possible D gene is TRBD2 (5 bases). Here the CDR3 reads CASSFWTYDTQYF. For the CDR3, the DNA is TGCGCCAGCAGCTTTTGGACTTACGATACGCAGTATTTT.